This T cell receptor (beta chain) originates from a study of T cells in tumors after PD-1 blockade. Study at large: Peripheral blood samples averaged 36,536 unique clonotypes and more than 100,000 templates.

Using immunoSEQ multiplex PCR, the repertoire was profiled, and TCRdb retains in-frame clones only, with some absent. The sample has tens of thousands of clones, approximately 74% seen once. The germline V gene has CDR1 SGHVS and CDR2 FQNEAQ. This CDR3 comprises 13 residues. The J segment lost 5 bases and the V segment lost 7 bases, leaving 7 bases of the junction unmatched. The source material was PBMCs, sampled after anti-PD-1 treatment. V usage is TRBV7-8 and J usage is TRBJ2-5; 7 bases align to TRBD1. The TCR originated in a human donor with basal cell carcinoma. CDR3 sequence: CASNRGGGETQYF. Written as DNA, the CDR3 is TGTGCCAGCAACCGAGGGGGCGGCGAGACCCAGTACTTC. Variable domain in full (rest from reference TRBV7-8 and TRBJ2-5): GAGVSQSPRYKVAKRGQDVALRCDPISGHVSLFWYQQALGQGPEFLTYFQNEAQLDKSGLPSDRFFAERPEGSVSTLKIQRTQQEDSAVYLCASNRGGGETQYFGPGTRLLVL.